This T cell receptor beta chain was recorded in a study of cytomegalovirus exposure and HLA in healthy donors. Concerning this clone itself: Its antigen is currently unknown.

General study points: From TCR beta sequences, most subjects' HLA-A and HLA-B alleles were reportedly predicted accurately.

13 Jbeta primers and 60 Vbeta primers were used for the PCR. Libraries were prepared by immunoSEQ multiplex PCR; TCRdb keeps only in-frame clonotypes and omits some of them. The repertoire consists of around 96,000 clones, with 50% to 80% occurring once and the leading ten covering roughly 3.2%. Trimming cost V 0 bases and J 1 base, with 9 bases left between them. CDR3 length: 15 amino acids. The germline V gene has CDR1 MGHRA and CDR2 YSYEKL. The chain links TRBV4-1 to TRBJ1-1; no firm D call. The specimen sequenced was PBMCs. This TCR was sampled from a man between 60 and 75 years old in good health and CMV-seronegative. The CDR3: CASSQERVANTEAFF. The DNA for the CDR3 is TGCGCCAGCAGCCAAGAACGGGTGGCGAACACTGAAGCTTTCTTT.